This TCR beta chain derives from a study of T cell responses to AZD1222 COVID-19 vaccine. This CDR3 comprises 16 residues. Looked up from germline, CDR1 is SGHTA and CDR2 is FQGTGA. V shed 5 bases and J shed 5 bases, with 21 bases lying between them. Method: immunoSEQ multiplex PCR; TCRdb's copy keeps in-frame clones and lacks some. The profile covers about 120,000 clones, with approximately 90% appearing a single time and 11% taken by the ten largest. This sequence was found in an adult in good health. The chain links TRBV7-3 to TRBJ2-5; D tentatively reads TRBD1 or TRBD2 (6 bases each). The source was peripheral blood, collected on day 0 of MenACWY control vaccination. The CDR3 region is CASSVVGGRVRETQYF. The CDR3 bases are TGTGCCAGCAGCGTCGTTGGGGGGCGCGTCCGGGAGACCCAGTACTTC.